This TCR beta chain came from a study of CD8+ T cells in alopecia areata. Turning to the study itself: Those treated were given oral tofacitinib at 5 to 10 mg twice daily. Whole-study results and caveats: Lesional scalp, especially alopecia totalis/universalis, showed higher clonality than normal scalp. Between patients, shared TCR sequences were less clear than in mice. This was possibly due in part to HLA diversity in the patient population.

This clone has a handful of counts. What it recognizes is unknown. The study team obtained lesional scalp punch biopsies and peripheral blood from alopecia areata patients. Reverse transcription of extracted RNA yielded cDNA, which provided the sequencing template. Clones were read by immunoSEQ multiplex PCR, and TCRdb kept only the in-frame ones, dropping some. The table lists 150,000 to 200,000 clones, approximately 56% of them singletons. V was cut by 1 base and J by 3 bases, with 6 bases left in between. CDR1 is SGHTA, CDR2 FQGNSA, per germline. This CDR3 is built from 14 residues. The sequence was obtained from a human donor with alopecia areata. The sample consisted of CD4+ T cells sorted from blood, taken at week 0. The J gene is TRBJ2-2, the V gene TRBV7-2; D possibly uses TRBD1 or TRBD2 (5 bases each). The CDR3 region has the DNA TGTGCCAGCAGCTTAGGGGGGTACACCGGGGAGCTGTTTTTT. Translation: CASSLGGYTGELFF.